This entry lists 8 T cell receptor beta chains sequenced from one sample in a study of T cell responses to AZD1222 COVID-19 vaccine. Libraries were prepared by immunoSEQ multiplex PCR; TCRdb keeps only in-frame clonotypes and omits some of them. The sample includes roughly 120,000 clones, roughly nine tenths of them seen just once. The sample consisted of peripheral blood, taken on day 0 of AZD1222 vaccination. These receptors all come from an adult in good health.

The rearrangement joins TRBV27 to TRBJ1-2, with D possibly TRBD1 on 5 matching bases. Trimming took 4 bases from V and 4 from J, leaving 13 bases between them. Germline lookup yields CDR1 MNHEY and CDR2 SMNVEV (reference sequence). The CDR3 contains 14 residues. DNA for the CDR3: TGTGCCAGCAGTTCTCCGGGGCGGGGCTATGGCTACACCTTC. This translates into CASSSPGRGYGYTF.

This clone appeared a single time. V gene TRBV29-1 combines with J gene TRBJ2-3, with a tentative D call TRBD2 (5 bases). Germline-derived CDR1 and CDR2 are SQVTM and ANQGSEA. Trimming cost V 1 base and J 5 bases, with 10 bases left between them. The CDR3 is 13 amino acids. CDR3 amino acids: CSVEVSAGDTQYF. The CDR3 DNA sequence: TGCAGCGTTGAAGTAAGCGCGGGAGATACGCAGTATTTT.

This chain connects TRBV2 to TRBJ2-3, with 15 bases fitting TRBD2. Germline CDR1 is SNHLY and CDR2 is FYNNEI. The CDR3 loop spans 18 amino acids. Trimming removed 6 bases from V and 5 bases from J; junction bases left unmatched: 12. In nucleotides, the CDR3 is TGTGCCAGCAGGGCAGGGGGGACTAGCGGGAGGCGAGGAGATACGCAGTATTTT. This codes for CASRAGGTSGRRGDTQYF.

J is TRBJ1-3 and V is TRBV28; D not resolved. The V end was cut by 6 bases, the J end by 4 bases, with 16 bases between. The CDR3 covers 15 residues. Per germline, CDR1 MDHEN and CDR2 SYDVKM. Here the CDR3 reads CASSPGGLRGNTIYF. In DNA, the CDR3 is TGTGCCAGCAGCCCCGGAGGGTTGAGAGGAAACACCATATATTTT.

V and J are TRBV27 and TRBJ2-2, with 9 bases lining up with TRBD2. CDR3 length equals 16 residues. After removal of 0 bases from V and 6 bases from J, the junction contained 5 bases not matched to a gene. The germline gives CDR1 MNHEY, CDR2 SMNVEV (reference sequence). CDR3: CASSLSGGRASGELFF. CDR3 DNA: TGTGCCAGCAGTTTATCAGGCGGGAGGGCCTCCGGGGAGCTGTTTTTT.

The chain combines TRBV10-3 with TRBJ2-3; 7 bases map to TRBD2. V lost 3 bases, J lost 4 bases, and 16 bases stayed unmatched. Germline V gene lookup returns CDR1 ENHRY and CDR2 SYGVKD. The CDR3 is 18 amino acids. The CDR3 reads CAISEDWLGGSRADTQYF. The CDR3 DNA sequence: TGTGCCATCAGTGAAGACTGGTTGGGCGGGAGTCGAGCAGATACGCAGTATTTT.

This chain joins TRBV28 and TRBJ2-7; 13 nucleotides line up with TRBD2. The CDR3 is made up of 16 amino acids. The V and J ends lost 3 bases and 3 bases, in that order; junction bases with no gene match: 5. From germline, CDR1 is MDHEN and CDR2 SYDVKM. As DNA, the CDR3 is TGTGCCAGCAGTTTTTGGACTAGCGGGGGACGCTACGAGCAGTACTTC. This codes for CASSFWTSGGRYEQYF.

The genes are TRBV23-1 and TRBJ1-2; 8 nucleotides match TRBD1. TRBV23-1 is filed as an ORF, its function uncertain. The J segment lost 2 bases and the V segment lost 4 bases, leaving 6 bases of the junction unmatched. This CDR3 has 15 amino acids. This CDR3 reads CASSPPGQENYGYTF. The CDR3 DNA reads as TGCGCCAGCAGTCCGCCGGGACAGGAGAACTATGGCTACACCTTC.